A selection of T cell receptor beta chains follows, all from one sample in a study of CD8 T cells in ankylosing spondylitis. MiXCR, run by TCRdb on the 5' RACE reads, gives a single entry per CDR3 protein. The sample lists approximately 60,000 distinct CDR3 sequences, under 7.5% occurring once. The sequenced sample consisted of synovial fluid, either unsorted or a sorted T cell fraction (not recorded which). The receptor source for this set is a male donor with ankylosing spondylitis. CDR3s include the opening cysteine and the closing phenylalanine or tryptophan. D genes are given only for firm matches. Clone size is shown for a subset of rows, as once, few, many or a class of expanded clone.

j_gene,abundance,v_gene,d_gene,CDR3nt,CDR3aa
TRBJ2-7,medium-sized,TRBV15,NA,TGTGCCACCAGCAGAGGGGGGGACGCCGGCTCCTACGAGCAGTACTTC,CATSRGGDAGSYEQYF
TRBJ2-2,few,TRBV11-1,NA,TGTGCCAGCAGTTTTACAGGGGGACTAAACACCGGGGAGCTGTTTTTT,CASSFTGGLNTGELFF
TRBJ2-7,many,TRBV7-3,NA,TGTGCCAGCAGCTTAACCACCGGTCGCGAGCAGTACTTC,CASSLTTGREQYF
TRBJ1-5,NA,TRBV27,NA,TGTGCCAGCAAGGAAGGCGGCCAGTCGCCCCAGCATTTT,CASKEGGQSPQHF
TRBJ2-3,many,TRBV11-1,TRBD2,TGTGCCAGCAGCGGGATAGCGGGAGTGCCAGATACGCAGTATTTT,CASSGIAGVPDTQYF
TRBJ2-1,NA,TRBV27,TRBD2,TGTGCCAGCAGCTCCTCAACCCGACTAGCGCGGATTGGGTTT,CASSSSTRLARIGF
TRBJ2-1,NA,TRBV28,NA,TGTGCCAGCAGTCGGTGGGGGGCCAACAATGAGCAGTTCTTC,CASSRWGANNEQFF
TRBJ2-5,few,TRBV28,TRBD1,TGTGCCAGCAGTCCAACTCGACAGGGATCGCAAGAGACCCAGTACTTC,CASSPTRQGSQETQYF
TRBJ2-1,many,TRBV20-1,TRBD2,TGCAGTGCTAAAAGCCGGGCCGGGGGGTACAATGAGCAGTTCTTC,CSAKSRAGGYNEQFF
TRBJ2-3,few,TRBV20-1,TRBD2,TGCAGTGCTAGAGTCCGAGGTGCTAGCGGGTCTACTAGCACAGATACGCAGTATTTT,CSARVRGASGSTSTDTQYF
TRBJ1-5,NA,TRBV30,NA,TGTGCCTGGAGTTTTACTTCCAATCAGCCCCAGCATTTT,CAWSFTSNQPQHF
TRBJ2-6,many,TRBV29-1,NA,TGCAGCGTTGTTGGATCAGGGGGGTCAAGCTCTGGGGCCAACGTCCTGACTTTC,CSVVGSGGSSSGANVLTF
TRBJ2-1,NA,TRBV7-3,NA,TGTGCCAGCAGCTTCGGACGCGGGCCTGAGCAGTTCTTC,CASSFGRGPEQFF
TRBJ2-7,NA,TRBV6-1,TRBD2,TGTGCCAGCAGTGATCCGGGACTAGTTAGCGAGCAGTACTTC,CASSDPGLVSEQYF